The 3 T cell receptor beta chains in this list originate from one sample, sequenced in a study of blood T cell repertoires in COVID-19. The assay was immunoSEQ multiplex PCR, and TCRdb's table has in-frame clones only and misses some. Among roughly 190,000 clones listed, 75% to 90% were seen once. The source material was PBMCs or T cells enriched from blood (not recorded which). Receptors were obtained from a woman aged 18-35 years who had recovered from COVID-19.

V usage is TRBV18 and J usage is TRBJ2-2; 8 nucleotides align to TRBD1. This CDR3 has 16 amino acids. Unmatched junction bases numbered 4, after V lost 4 bases and J lost 0 bases. Per germline, CDR1 KGHSH and CDR2 LQKENI. CDR3 coding DNA: TGTGCCAGCTCACTCTCAGGGGGCGCGAACACCGGGGAGCTGTTTTTT. Residues: CASSLSGGANTGELFF.

This chain uses TRBV15 with TRBJ2-7; D is possibly TRBD1 (6 bases). V gave up 3 bases and J gave up 0 bases, with 15 bases separating them. This CDR3 region has 16 residues. Germline V gene data show CDR1 as LNHNV and CDR2 as YYDKDF (reference sequence). As DNA, the CDR3 is TGTGCCACCAGCAGGGACAGCATTGCCAGCTCCTACGAGCAGTACTTC. Amino acids: CATSRDSIASSYEQYF. Full variable domain (rest looked up from reference TRBV15 and TRBJ2-7): DAMVIQNPRYQVTQFGKPVTLSCSQTLNHNVMYWYQQKSSQAPKLLFHYYDKDFNNEADTPDNFQSRRPNTSFCFLDIRSPGLGDTAMYLCATSRDSIASSYEQYFGPGTRLTVT.

Remarks on this clone: In the same sample, other DNA sequences code for this CDR3. The chain employs TRBV5-1 and TRBJ2-1; a weak D match, TRBD2 (5 bases). V lost 0 bases and J 3 bases, leaving 10 bases between the germline ends. This CDR3 has 15 residues. The germline V gene encodes CDR1 SGHRS and CDR2 YFSETQ. CDR3 nucleotide sequence: TGCGCCAGCAGCTTGGGGCTAGCTGGCTACAATGAGCAGTTCTTC. It codes for CASSLGLAGYNEQFF.